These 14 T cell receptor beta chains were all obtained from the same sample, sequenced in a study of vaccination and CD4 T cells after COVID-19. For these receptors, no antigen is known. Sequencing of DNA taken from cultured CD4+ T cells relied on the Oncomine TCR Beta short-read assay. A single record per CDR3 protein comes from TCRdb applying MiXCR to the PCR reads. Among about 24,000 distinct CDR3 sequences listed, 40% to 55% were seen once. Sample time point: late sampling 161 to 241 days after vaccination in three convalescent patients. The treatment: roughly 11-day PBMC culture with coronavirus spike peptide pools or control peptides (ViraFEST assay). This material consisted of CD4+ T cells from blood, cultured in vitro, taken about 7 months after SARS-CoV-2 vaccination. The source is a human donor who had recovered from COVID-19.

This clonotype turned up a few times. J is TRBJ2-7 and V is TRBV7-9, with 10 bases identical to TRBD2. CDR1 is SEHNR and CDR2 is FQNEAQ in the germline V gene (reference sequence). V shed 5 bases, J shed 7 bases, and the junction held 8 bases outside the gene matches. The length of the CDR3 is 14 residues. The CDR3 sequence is CASSPGTSVREQYF. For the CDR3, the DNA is TGTGCCAGCAGCCCAGGGACTAGCGTGAGAGAGCAGTACTTC.

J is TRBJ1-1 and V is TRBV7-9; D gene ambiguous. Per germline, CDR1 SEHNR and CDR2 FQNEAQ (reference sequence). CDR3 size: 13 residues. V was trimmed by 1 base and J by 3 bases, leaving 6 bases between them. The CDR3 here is CASSLVQYTEAFF. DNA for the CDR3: TGTGCCAGCAGCTTAGTACAGTACACTGAAGCTTTCTTT.

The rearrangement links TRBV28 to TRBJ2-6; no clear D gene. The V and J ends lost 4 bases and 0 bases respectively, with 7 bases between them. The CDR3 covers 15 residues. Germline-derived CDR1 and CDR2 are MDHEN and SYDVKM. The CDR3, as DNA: TGTGCCAGCAGTTCCTCGTACTCTGGGGCCAACGTCCTGACTTTC. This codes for CASSSSYSGANVLTF.

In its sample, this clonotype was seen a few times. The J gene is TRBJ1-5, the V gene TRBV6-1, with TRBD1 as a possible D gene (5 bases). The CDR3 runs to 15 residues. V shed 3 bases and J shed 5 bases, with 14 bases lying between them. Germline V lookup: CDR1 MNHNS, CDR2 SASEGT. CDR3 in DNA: TGTGCCAGCAGTGAGAGGACCCTCAGGGATCAGCCCCAGCATTTT. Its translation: CASSERTLRDQPQHF.

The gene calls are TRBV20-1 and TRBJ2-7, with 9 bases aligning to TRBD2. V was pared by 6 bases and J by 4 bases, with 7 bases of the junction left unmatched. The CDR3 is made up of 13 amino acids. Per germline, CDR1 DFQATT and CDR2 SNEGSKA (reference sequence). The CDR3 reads CSAISGSIYEQYF. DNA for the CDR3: TGCAGTGCCATTAGCGGGAGCATTTACGAGCAGTACTTC.

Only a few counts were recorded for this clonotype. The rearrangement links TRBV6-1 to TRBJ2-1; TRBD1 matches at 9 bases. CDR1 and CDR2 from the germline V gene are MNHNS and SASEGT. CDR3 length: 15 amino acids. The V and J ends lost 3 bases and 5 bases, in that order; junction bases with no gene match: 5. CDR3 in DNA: TGTGCCAGCAGTGATACCGGGACAGGGCACAATGAGCAGTTCTTC. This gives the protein CASSDTGTGHNEQFF.

Here the CDR3 reads CASSQDLSGVPYEQYF. The CDR3 nucleotides are TGTGCCAGCAGCCAAGATCTCTCTGGGGTCCCTTACGAGCAGTACTTC. The chain couples TRBV14 to TRBJ2-7, with no clear D. From germline, CDR1 is SGHDN and CDR2 FVKESK. The CDR3 consists of 16 residues. Trimming left V 0 bases short and J 4 bases short, with 16 bases between.

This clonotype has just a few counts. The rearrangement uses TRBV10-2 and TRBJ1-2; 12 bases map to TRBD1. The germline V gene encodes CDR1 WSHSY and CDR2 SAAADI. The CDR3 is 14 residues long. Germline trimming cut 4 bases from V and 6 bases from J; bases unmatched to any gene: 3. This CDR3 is CASSGDRGRDGYTF. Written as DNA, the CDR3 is TGCGCCAGCAGTGGGGACAGGGGGCGGGATGGCTACACCTTC.

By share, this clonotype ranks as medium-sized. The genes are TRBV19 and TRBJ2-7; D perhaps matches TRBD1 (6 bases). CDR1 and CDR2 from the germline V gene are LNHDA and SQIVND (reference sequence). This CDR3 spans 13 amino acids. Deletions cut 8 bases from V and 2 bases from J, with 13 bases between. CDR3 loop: CASRRGGTYEQYF. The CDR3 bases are TGTGCCAGTCGCAGGGGTGGAACCTACGAGCAGTACTTC.

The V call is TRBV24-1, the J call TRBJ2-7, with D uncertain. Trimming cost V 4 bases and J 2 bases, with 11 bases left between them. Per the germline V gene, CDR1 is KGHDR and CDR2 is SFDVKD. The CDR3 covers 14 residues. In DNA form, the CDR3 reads TGTGCCACCAGTGAAACAGTCCGTCCCTACGAGCAGTACTTC. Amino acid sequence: CATSETVRPYEQYF.

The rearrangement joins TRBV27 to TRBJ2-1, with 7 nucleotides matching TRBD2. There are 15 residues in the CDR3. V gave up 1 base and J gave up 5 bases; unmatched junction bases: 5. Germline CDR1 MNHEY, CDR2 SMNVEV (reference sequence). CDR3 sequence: CASSLWGAGNNEQFF. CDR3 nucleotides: TGTGCCAGCAGTTTATGGGGAGCGGGGAACAATGAGCAGTTCTTC.

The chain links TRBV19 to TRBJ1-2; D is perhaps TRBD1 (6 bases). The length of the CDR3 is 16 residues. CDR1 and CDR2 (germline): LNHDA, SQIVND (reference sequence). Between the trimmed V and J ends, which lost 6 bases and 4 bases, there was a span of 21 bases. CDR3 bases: TGTGCCAGTAGCCCCTTAGACAGGCGGACTCGCTATGGCTACACCTTC. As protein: CASSPLDRRTRYGYTF.

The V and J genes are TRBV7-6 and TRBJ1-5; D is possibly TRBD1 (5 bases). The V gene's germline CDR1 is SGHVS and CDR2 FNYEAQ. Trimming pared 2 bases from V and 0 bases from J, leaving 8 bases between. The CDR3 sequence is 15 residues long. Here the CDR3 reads CASSLSDSSNQPQHF. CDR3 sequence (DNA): TGTGCCAGCAGCTTATCTGACAGTAGCAATCAGCCCCAGCATTTT.

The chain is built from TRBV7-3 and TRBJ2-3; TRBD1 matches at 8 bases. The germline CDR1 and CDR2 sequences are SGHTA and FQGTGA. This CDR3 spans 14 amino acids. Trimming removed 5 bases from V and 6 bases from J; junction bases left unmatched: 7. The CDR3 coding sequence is TGTGCCAGCAGCCCGTGGGACAGGTCCGATACGCAGTATTTT. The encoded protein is CASSPWDRSDTQYF.